This TCR beta chain was captured in a study of T-cell reconstitution after alpha-beta-depleted transplantation in children (TCRdb year 2016). Regarding the research as a whole: The study quantitatively tracked T-cell immune reconstitution after TCRalphabeta/CD19-depleted allogeneic hematopoietic cell transplantation in children using TCR repertoire profiling. Study-wide conclusions, independent of this receptor: In some patients, high TCRbeta diversity at day 60 was attributed to recipient T cells and intrathymic progenitors that had survived conditioning. Over the following months the frequencies of hyperexpanded clones went down, and after one year T-cell counts and TCRbeta diversity were mostly credited to newly produced T cells. The apparently early recovery of alphabetaT-cell counts about two months after transplant reportedly depended on only several hundred rapidly expanded clones that came from non-depleted graft cells.

Library construction relied on PCR. Sequencing was performed on an Illumina HiSeq 2500. TCR libraries were prepared with molecular barcoding, using unique molecular identifiers to normalize TCRbeta repertoire quantification. The public reads were quality trimmed at Q25 with fastp and then assembled into clones with MiXCR by TCRdb, keeping productive beta chains. A single entry per CDR3 protein holds the most common genes and DNA from its merged rows. The sample records hundreds of thousands of distinct CDR3 sequences, about a sixth of which are singletons. The ten largest account for 35% to 50% of the sample. The label giving this sample's treatment or condition can be read as: allogeneic hematopoietic cell transplantation with graft depleted of TCRalphabeta T cells and CD19 B cells. The transplant recipients were children given TCRalphabeta/CD19-depleted allogeneic hematopoietic cell grafts. From the cysteine up to the phenylalanine, the CDR3 has a length of 16 residues. Of all the DNA, just the CDR3 is kept, 48 bases in frame from base 1. V is cut by 0 bases and J by 0 bases, and the space between the germline ends is 12 bases. CDR1 MNHEY and CDR2 SMNVEV are derived from the germline V gene (reference sequence).

Points on this clonotype: Its specific antigen is unknown. Within one base of it there is no much larger clone, and no base qualities were kept.

Sequencing was performed on PBMCs, mostly from graft donor cells, taken 360 days after TCRalphabeta/CD19-depleted stem cell transplant. This chain is built from TRBV27 and TRBJ2-7; no D gene is confidently identified. The TCR comes from a male patient aged 2-10 years who had a stem cell transplant for acute lymphoblastic leukemia, so the T cells may come from the graft donor. The sequence in DNA is TGTGCCAGCAGTTTATCCCCCGGCGGTAGCTCCTACGAGCAGTACTTC. Its translation is CASSLSPGGSSYEQYF.